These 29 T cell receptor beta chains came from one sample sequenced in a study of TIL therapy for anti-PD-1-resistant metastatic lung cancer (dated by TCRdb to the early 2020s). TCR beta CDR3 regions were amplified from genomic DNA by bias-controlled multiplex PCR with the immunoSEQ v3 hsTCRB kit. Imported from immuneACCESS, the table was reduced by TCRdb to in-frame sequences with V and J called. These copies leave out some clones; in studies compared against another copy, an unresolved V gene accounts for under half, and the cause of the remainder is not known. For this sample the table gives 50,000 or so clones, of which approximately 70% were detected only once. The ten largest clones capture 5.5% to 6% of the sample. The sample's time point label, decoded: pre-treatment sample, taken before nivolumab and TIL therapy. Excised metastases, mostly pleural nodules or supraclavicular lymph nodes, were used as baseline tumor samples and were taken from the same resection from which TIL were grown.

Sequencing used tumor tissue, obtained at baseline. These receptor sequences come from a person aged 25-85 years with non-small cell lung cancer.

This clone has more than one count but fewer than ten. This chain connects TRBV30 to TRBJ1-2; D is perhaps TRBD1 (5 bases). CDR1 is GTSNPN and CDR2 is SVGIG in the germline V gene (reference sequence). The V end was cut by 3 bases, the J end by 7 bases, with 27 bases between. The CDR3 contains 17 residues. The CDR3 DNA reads TGTGCCTGGAGCTGGGGAATAAACCGGGACGGTGATATTGGCTACACCTTC. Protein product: CAWSWGINRDGDIGYTF.

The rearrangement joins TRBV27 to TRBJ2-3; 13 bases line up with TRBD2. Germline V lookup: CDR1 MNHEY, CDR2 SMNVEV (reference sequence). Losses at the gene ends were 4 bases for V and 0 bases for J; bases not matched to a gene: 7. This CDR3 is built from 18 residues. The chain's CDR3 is CASSSGLAGAASTDTQYF. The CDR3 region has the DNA TGTGCCAGCAGTTCAGGACTAGCGGGAGCCGCTAGCACAGATACGCAGTATTTT.

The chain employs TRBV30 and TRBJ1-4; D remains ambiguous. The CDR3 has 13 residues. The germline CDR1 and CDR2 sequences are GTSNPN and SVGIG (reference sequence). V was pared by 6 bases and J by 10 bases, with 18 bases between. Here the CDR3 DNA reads TGTGCCTGTCTGACTCTACGTCGGGGAAAACTGTTTTTT. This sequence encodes CACLTLRRGKLFF.

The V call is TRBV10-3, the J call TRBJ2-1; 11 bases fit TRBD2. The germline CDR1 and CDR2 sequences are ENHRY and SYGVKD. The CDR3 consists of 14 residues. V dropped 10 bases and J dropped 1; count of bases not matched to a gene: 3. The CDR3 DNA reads TGTGCCACCTTAGCGGGAGGGTCCTACAATGAGCAGTTCTTC. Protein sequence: CATLAGGSYNEQFF.

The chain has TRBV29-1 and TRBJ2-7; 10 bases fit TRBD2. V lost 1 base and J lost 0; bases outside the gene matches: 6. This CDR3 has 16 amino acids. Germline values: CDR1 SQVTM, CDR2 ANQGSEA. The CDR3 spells CSVEGLAGDSSYEQYF. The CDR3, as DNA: TGCAGCGTTGAAGGACTAGCGGGTGATAGCTCCTACGAGCAGTACTTC.

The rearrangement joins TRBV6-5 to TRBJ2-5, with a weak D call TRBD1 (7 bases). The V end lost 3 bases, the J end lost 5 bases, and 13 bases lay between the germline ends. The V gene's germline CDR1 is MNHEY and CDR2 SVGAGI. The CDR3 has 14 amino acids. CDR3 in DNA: TGTGCCAGCAGTTATCACAGGGGAGGTGAGACCCAGTACTTC. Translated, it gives CASSYHRGGETQYF.

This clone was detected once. This CDR3 reads CATRILGGDTQYF. The DNA of the CDR3 is TGTGCCACTCGTATTTTGGGTGGAGATACGCAGTATTTT. The chain links TRBV19 to TRBJ2-3; D is ambiguous. V lost 10 bases to trimming and J lost 5 bases, with 16 bases between them. CDR3 length: 13 amino acids. The germline CDR1 and CDR2 sequences are LNHDA and SQIVND (reference sequence).

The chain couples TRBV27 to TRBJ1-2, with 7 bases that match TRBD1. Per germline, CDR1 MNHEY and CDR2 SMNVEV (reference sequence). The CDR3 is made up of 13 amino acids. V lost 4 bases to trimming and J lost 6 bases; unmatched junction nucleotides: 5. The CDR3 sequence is CASSSWTGDGYTF. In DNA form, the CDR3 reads TGTGCCAGCAGTTCCTGGACAGGAGATGGCTACACCTTC.

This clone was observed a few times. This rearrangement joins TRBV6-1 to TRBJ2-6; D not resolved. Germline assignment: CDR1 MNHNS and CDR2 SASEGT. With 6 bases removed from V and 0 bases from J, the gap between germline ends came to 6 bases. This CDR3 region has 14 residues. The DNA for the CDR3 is TGTGCCAGCAGACAGCTCTCTGGGGCCAACGTCCTGACTTTC. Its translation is CASRQLSGANVLTF.

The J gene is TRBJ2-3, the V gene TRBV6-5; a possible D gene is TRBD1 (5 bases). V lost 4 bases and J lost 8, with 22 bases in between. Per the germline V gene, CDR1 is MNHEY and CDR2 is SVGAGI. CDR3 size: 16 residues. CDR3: CASSWVRFGASSTQYF. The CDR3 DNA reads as TGTGCCAGCAGTTGGGTTCGATTTGGGGCCTCGAGTACGCAGTATTTT.

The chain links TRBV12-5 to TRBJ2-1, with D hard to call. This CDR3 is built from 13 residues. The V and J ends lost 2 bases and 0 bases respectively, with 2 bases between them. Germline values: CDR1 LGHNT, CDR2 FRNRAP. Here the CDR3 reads CASGLSSYNEQFF. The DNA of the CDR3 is TGTGCTAGTGGTTTGAGCTCCTACAATGAGCAGTTCTTC.

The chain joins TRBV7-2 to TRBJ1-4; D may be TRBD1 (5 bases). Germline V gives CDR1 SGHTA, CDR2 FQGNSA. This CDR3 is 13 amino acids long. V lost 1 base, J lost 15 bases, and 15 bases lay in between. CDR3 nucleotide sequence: TGTGCCAGCAGCTTAGAAGGGAGGGGATTGGTGTTTTTT. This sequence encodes CASSLEGRGLVFF.

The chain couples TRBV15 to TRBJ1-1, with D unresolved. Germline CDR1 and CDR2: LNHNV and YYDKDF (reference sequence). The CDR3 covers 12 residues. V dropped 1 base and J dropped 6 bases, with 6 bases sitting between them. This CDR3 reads CATSRALAEAFF. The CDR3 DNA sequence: TGTGCCACCAGCAGAGCTCTTGCTGAAGCTTTCTTT.

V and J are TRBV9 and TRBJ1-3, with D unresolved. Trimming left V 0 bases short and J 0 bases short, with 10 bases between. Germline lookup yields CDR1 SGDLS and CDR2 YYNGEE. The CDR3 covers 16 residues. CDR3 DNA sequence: TGTGCCAGCAGCGTAGCGTCAGCGCTCTCTGGAAACACCATATATTTT. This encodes CASSVASALSGNTIYF.

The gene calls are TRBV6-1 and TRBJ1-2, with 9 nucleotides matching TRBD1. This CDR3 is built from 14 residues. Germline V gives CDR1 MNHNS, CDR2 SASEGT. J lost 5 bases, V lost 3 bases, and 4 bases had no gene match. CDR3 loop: CASSETGQGYGYTF. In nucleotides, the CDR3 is TGTGCCAGCAGTGAGACGGGACAGGGTTATGGCTACACCTTC.

CDR3 DNA: TGTGCCAGCAGTTTATACTACAGAAGGTCCTATAATTCACCCCTCCACTTT. Its protein product is CASSLYYRRSYNSPLHF. The chain has TRBV28 and TRBJ1-6; D remains ambiguous. V lost 1 base, J lost 1 base, and 11 bases lay in between. The CDR3 extends over 17 amino acids. CDR1 is MDHEN, CDR2 SYDVKM, per germline.

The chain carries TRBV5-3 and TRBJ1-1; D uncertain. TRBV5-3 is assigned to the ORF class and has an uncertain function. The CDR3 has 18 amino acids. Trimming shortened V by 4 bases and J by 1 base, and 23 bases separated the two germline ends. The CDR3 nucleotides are TGTGCCAGAAGCCGGGGTGGGCGCAGGAAGAGACCGAACACTGAAGCTTTCTTT. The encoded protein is CARSRGGRRKRPNTEAFF.

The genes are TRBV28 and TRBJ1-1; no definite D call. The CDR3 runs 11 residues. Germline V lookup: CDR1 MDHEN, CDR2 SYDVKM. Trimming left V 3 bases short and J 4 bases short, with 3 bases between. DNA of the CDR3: TGTGCCAGCAGTTTGGGCACTGAAGCTTTCTTT. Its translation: CASSLGTEAFF.

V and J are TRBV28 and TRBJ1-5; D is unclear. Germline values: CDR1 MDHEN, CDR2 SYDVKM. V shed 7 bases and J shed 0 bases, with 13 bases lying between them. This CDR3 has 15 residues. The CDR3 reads CASTDGPYSNQPQHF. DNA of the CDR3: TGTGCCAGCACCGACGGTCCCTATAGCAATCAGCCCCAGCATTTT.

CDR3 in amino acids: CALRTSGQNEQYF. For the CDR3, the DNA is TGTGCCCTCAGGACTAGCGGGCAAAACGAGCAGTACTTC. The chain joins TRBV30 to TRBJ2-7; 11 bases line up with TRBD2. V lost 8 bases to trimming and J lost 5 bases; unmatched junction nucleotides: 8. The germline V gene has CDR1 GTSNPN and CDR2 SVGIG (reference sequence). This CDR3 is 13 amino acids long.

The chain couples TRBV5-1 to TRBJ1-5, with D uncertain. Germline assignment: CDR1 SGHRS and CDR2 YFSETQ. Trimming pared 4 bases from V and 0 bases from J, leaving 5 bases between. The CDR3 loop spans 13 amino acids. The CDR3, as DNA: TGCGCCAGCAGCCCGGGTAGCAATCAGCCCCAGCATTTT. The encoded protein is CASSPGSNQPQHF. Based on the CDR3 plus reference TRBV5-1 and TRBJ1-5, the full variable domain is KAGVTQTPRYLIKTRGQQVTLSCSPISGHRSVSWYQQTPGQGLQFLFEYFSETQRNKGNFPGRFSGRQFSNSRSEMNVSTLELGDSALYLCASSPGSNQPQHFGDGTRLSIL.

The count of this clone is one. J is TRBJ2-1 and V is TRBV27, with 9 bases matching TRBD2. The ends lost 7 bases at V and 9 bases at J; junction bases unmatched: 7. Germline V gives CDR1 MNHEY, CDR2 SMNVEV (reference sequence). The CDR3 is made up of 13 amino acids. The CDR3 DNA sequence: TGTGCCAGCAAACGGACTAGCGAGGTTGAGCAGTTCTTC. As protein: CASKRTSEVEQFF.

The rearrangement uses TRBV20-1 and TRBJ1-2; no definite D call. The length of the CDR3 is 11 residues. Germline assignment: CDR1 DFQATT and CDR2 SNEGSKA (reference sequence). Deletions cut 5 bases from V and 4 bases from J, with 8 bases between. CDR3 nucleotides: TGCAGTGCTGAGGTGAGCTATGGCTACACCTTC. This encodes CSAEVSYGYTF.

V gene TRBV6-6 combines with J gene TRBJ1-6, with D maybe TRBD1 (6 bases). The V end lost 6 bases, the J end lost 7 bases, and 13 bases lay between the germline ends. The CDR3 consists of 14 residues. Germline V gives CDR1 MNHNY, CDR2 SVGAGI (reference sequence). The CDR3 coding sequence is TGTGCCAGCAGACCCCGCAGGGGCAATTCACCCCTCCACTTT. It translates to CASRPRRGNSPLHF.

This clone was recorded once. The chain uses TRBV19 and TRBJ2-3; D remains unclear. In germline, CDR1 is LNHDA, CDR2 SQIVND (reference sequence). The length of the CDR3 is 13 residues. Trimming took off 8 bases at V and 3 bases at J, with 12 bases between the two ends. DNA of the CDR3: TGTGCCAGTCAACGGGCGTTGACAGATACGCAGTATTTT. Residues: CASQRALTDTQYF.

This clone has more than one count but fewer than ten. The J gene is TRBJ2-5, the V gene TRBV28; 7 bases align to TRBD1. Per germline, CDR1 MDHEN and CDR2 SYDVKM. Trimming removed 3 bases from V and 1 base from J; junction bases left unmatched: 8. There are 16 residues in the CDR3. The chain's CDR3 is CASSFRQGVLQETQYF. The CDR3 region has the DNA TGTGCCAGCAGTTTTCGGCAGGGGGTCCTCCAAGAGACCCAGTACTTC.

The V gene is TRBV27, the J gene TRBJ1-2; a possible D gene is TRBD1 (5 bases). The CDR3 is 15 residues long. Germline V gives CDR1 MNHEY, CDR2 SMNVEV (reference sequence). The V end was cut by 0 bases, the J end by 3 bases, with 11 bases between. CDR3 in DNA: TGTGCCAGCAGTTTATCCACAGGACCCTACTATGGCTACACCTTC. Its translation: CASSLSTGPYYGYTF.

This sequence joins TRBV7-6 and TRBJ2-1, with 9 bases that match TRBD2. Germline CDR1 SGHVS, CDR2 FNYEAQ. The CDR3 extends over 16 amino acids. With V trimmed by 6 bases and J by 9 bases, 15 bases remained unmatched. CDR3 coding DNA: TGTGCCAGCAGGCCGGGGGCGGGAGGGTCTCAGGGTGAGCAGTTCTTC. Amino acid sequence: CASRPGAGGSQGEQFF.

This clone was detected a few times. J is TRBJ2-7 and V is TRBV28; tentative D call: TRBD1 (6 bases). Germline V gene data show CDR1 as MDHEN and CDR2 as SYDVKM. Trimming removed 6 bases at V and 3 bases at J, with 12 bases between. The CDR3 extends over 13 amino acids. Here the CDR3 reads CASRGAPYYEQYF. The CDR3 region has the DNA TGTGCCAGCAGGGGGGCTCCGTACTACGAGCAGTACTTC.